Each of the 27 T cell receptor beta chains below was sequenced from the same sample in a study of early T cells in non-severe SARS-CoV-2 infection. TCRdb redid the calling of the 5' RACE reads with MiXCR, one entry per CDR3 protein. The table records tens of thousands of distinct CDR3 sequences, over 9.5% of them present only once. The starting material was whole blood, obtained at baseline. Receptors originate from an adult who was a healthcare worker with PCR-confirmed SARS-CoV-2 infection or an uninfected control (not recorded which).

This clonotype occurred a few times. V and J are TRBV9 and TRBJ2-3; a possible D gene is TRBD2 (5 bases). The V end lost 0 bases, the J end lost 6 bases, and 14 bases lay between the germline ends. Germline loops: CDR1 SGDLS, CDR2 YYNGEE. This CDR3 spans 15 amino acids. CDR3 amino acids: CASSVASTRRDTQYF. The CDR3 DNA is TGTGCCAGCAGCGTAGCTTCTACCCGGAGGGATACGCAGTATTTT.

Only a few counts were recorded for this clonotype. The CDR3 nucleotides read TGTGCCACCAGTCGGACCGATACGCAGTATTTT. Its translation: CATSRTDTQYF. V gene TRBV24-1 combines with J gene TRBJ2-3; D ambiguous. V was trimmed by 6 bases and J by 6 bases, leaving 6 bases between them. The CDR3 spans 11 residues. Germline V gene data show CDR1 as KGHDR and CDR2 as SFDVKD.

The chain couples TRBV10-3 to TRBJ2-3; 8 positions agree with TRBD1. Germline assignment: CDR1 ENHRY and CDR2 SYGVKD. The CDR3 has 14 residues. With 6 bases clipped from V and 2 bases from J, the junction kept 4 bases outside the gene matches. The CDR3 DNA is TGTGCCATCAGGGACAGGGTTTCCACAGATACGCAGTATTTT. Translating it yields CAIRDRVSTDTQYF.

The DNA for the CDR3 is TGTGCCAGCAGCCAAGCTGGGGAGGGTTCACCCCTCCACTTT. Protein sequence: CASSQAGEGSPLHF. V gene TRBV3-1 combines with J gene TRBJ1-6; D is unresolved. Trimming took off 1 base at V and 9 bases at J, with 10 bases between the two ends. The CDR3 is 14 residues long. Germline V gene sequence: CDR1 LGHDT, CDR2 YNNKEL (reference sequence).

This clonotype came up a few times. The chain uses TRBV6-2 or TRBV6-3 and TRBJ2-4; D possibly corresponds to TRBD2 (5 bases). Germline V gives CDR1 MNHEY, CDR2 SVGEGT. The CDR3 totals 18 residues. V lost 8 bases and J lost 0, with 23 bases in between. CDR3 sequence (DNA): TGTGCCAGCCGAGCCCTGGACTTGGCGGGTTTAGCCAAAAACATTCAGTACTTC. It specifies CASRALDLAGLAKNIQYF.

CDR3 in amino acids: CASTIGLAVTYEQYF. In nucleotides, the CDR3 is TGTGCCAGCACTATCGGACTAGCGGTGACCTACGAGCAGTACTTC. This rearrangement joins TRBV2 to TRBJ2-7; 10 nucleotides match TRBD2. The germline V gene has CDR1 SNHLY and CDR2 FYNNEI. The CDR3 totals 15 residues. The V segment lost 7 bases and the J segment 2 bases; nucleotides outside the gene matches: 8.

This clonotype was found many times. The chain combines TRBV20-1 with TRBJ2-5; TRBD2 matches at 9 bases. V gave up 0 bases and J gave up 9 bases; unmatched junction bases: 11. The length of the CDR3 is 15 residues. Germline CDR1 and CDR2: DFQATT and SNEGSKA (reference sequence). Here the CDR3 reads CSARDPTSGTMAQYF. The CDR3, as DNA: TGCAGTGCTAGAGATCCGACTAGCGGAACAATGGCCCAGTACTTC.

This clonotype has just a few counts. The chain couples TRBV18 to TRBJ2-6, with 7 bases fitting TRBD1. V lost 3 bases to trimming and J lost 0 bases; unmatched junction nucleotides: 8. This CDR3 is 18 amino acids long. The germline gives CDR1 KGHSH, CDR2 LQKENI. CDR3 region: CASSPPGQYNSGANVLTF. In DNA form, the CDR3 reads TGTGCCAGCTCACCCCCGGGACAGTACAACTCTGGGGCCAACGTCCTGACTTTC.

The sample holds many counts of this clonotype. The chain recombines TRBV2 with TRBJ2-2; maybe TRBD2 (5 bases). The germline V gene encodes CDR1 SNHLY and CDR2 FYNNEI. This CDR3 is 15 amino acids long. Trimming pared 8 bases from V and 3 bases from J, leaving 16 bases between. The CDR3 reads CASQTRDRYTGELFF. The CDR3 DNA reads TGTGCCAGCCAGACGAGGGATAGGTACACCGGGGAGCTGTTTTTT. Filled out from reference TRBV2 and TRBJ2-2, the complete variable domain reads EPEVTQTPSHQVTQMGQEVILRCVPISNHLYFYWYRQILGQKVEFLVSFYNNEISEKSEIFDDQFSVERPDGSNFTLKIRSTKLEDSAMYFCASQTRDRYTGELFFGEGSRLTVL.

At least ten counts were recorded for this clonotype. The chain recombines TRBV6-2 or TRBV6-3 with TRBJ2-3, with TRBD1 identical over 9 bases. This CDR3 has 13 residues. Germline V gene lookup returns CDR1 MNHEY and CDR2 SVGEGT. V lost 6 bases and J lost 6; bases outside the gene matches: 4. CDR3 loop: CASSDRGADTQYF. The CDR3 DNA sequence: TGTGCCAGCAGCGACAGGGGGGCCGATACGCAGTATTTT.

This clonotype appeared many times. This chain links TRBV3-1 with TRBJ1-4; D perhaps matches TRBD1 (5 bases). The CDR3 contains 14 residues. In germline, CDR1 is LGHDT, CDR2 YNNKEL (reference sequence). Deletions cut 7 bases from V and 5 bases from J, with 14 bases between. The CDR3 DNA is TGTGCCAGCACCAAATGGGGCCGCAATGAAAAACTGTTTTTT. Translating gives CASTKWGRNEKLFF.

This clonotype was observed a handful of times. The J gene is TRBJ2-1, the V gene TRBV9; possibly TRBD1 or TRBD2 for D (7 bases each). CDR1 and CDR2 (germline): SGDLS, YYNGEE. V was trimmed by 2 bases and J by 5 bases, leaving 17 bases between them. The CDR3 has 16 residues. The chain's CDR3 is CASSVSPSGTDNEQFF. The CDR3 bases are TGTGCCAGCAGCGTCTCCCCCAGCGGGACAGACAATGAGCAGTTCTTC.

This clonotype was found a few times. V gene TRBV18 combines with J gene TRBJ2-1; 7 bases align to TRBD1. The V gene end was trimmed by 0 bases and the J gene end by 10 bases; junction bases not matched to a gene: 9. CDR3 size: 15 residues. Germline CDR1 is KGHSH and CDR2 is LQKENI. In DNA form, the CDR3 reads TGTGCCAGCTCACCACCTAACAGGGGTCAAGGGGAGCAGTTCTTC. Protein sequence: CASSPPNRGQGEQFF.

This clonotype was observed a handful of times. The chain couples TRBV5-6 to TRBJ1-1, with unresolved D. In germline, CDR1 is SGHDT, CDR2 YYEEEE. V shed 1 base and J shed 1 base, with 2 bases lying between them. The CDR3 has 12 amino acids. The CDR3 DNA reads TGTGCCAGCAGCTTGAAGAACACTGAAGCTTTCTTT. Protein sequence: CASSLKNTEAFF.

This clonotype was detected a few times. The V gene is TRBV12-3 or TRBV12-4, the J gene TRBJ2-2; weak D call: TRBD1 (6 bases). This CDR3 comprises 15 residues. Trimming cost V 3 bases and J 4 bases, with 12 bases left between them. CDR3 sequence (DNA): TGTGCCAGCAGTTTTGGCAGGGGAAGCACCGGGGAGCTGTTTTTT. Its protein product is CASSFGRGSTGELFF.

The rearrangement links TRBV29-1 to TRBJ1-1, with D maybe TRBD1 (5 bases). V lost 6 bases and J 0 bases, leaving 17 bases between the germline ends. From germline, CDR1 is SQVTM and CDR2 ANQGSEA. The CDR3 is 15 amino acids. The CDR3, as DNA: TGCAGCGTCGGCGCTGGGTGGGGGATGAACACTGAAGCTTTCTTT. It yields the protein CSVGAGWGMNTEAFF.

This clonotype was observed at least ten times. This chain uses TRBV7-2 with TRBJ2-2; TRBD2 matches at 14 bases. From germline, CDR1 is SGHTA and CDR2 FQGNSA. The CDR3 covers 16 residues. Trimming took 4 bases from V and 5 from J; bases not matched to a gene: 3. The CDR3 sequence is CASSSGLAGVTGELFF. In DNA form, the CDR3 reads TGTGCCAGCAGCTCGGGACTAGCGGGAGTAACCGGGGAGCTGTTTTTT. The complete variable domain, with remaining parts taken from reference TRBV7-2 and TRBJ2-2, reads GAGVSQSPSNKVTEKGKDVELRCDPISGHTALYWYRQSLGQGLEFLIYFQGNSAPDKSGLPSDRFSAERTGGSVSTLTIQRTQQEDSAVYLCASSSGLAGVTGELFFGEGSRLTVL.

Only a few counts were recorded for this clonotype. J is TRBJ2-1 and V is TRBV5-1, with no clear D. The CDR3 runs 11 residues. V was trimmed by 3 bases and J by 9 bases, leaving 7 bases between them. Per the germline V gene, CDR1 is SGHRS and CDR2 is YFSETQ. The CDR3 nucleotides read TGCGCCAGCAGCTCCAGTGTTGAGCAGTTCTTC. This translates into CASSSSVEQFF. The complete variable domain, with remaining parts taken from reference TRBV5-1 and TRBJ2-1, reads KAGVTQTPRYLIKTRGQQVTLSCSPISGHRSVSWYQQTPGQGLQFLFEYFSETQRNKGNFPGRFSGRQFSNSRSEMNVSTLELGDSALYLCASSSSVEQFFGPGTRLTVL.

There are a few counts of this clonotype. The CDR3 nucleotides are TGTGCCACCAGTGATCCCGGGACTAGCGGCGAGACCCAGTACTTC. This translates into CATSDPGTSGETQYF. The rearrangement joins TRBV24-1 to TRBJ2-5; 11 nucleotides match TRBD2. This CDR3 is built from 15 residues. Per germline, CDR1 KGHDR and CDR2 SFDVKD. V shed 3 bases and J 5 bases; nucleotides not matched to a gene: 4.

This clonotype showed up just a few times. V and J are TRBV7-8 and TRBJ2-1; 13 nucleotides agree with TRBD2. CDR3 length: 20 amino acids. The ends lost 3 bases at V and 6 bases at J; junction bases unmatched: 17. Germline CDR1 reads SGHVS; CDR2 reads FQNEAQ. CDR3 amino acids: CASSLRTSGSPPLSSNEQFF. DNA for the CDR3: TGTGCCAGCAGCTTGCGGACTAGCGGGAGTCCCCCTCTCTCTAGCAATGAGCAGTTCTTC.

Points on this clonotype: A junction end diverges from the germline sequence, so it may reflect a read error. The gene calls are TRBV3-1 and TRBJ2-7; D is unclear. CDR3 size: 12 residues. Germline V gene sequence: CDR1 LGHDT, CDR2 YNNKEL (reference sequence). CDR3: CANSQSKREQYF. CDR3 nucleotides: TGTGCCAACAGCCAGAGTAAGCGCGAGCAGTACTTC.

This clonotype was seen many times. CDR3 protein: CASSARPGLSTGELFF. The DNA of the CDR3 is TGTGCCAGCAGCGCACGCCCGGGACTGAGCACCGGGGAGCTGTTTTTT. The chain recombines TRBV7-2 with TRBJ2-2; possibly TRBD2 for D (6 bases). The CDR3 extends over 16 amino acids. Germline V gene lookup returns CDR1 SGHTA and CDR2 FQGNSA. The V and J ends lost 5 bases and 4 bases respectively, with 17 bases between them.

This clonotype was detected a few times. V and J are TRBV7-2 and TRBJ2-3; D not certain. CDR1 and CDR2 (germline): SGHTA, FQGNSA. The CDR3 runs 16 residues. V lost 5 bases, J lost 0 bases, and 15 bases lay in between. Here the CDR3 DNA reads TGTGCCAGCAGCCCGTTTTTCGGGCGTAGCACAGATACGCAGTATTTT. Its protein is CASSPFFGRSTDTQYF.

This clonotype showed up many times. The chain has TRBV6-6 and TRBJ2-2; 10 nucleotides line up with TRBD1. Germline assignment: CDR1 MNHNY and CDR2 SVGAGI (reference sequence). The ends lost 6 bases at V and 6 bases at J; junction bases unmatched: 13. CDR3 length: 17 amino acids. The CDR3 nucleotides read TGTGCCAGCAGAAGGAGCCCGGGACAGGGGAGTTCCGGGGAGCTGTTTTTT. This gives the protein CASRRSPGQGSSGELFF.

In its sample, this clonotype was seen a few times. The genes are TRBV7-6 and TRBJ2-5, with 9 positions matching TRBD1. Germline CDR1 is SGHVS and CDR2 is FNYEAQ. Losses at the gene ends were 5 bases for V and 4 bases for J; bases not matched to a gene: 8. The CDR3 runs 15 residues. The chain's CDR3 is CASSPGTGMRETQYF. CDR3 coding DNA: TGTGCCAGCAGCCCCGGGACAGGGATGAGAGAGACCCAGTACTTC.

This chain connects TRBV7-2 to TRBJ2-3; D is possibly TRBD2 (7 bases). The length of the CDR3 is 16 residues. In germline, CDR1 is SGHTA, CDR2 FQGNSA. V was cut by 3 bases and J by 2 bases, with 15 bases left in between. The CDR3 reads CASSFRGGRFTDTQYF. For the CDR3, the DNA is TGTGCCAGCAGCTTTAGGGGGGGGCGTTTCACAGATACGCAGTATTTT.

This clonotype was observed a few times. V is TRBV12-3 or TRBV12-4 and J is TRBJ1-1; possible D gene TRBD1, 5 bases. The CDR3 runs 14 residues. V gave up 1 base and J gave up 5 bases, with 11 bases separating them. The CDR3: CASSLGQGGTEAFF. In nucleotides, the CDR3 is TGTGCCAGCAGTTTAGGTCAGGGAGGGACTGAAGCTTTCTTT.